This T cell receptor (beta chain) was captured in a study of blood T cell repertoires in COVID-19. Membership in each cohort depended on participant-reported clinical history. Sequencing used immunoSEQ multiplex PCR; TCRdb keeps in-frame clones, though not all of them. The sample lists about 310,000 clones; 90% were seen once. This CDR3 spans 15 amino acids. Trimming took off 5 bases at V and 1 base at J, with 14 bases between the two ends. In germline, CDR1 is SEHNR, CDR2 FQNEAQ (reference sequence). Sequencing used PBMCs or T cells enriched from blood (not recorded which). V and J are TRBV7-9 and TRBJ2-5, with D perhaps matching TRBD2 (5 bases). The receptor was derived from a woman aged 18-29 years with acute COVID-19. CDR3 residues: CASSPAGRGQETQYF. CDR3 nucleotides: TGTGCCAGCAGCCCCGCAGGTCGGGGCCAAGAGACCCAGTACTTC.